The 14 T cell receptor beta chains presented below share a single source sample, sequenced in a study of blood T cell repertoires in COVID-19. Using immunoSEQ multiplex PCR, the repertoire was profiled, and TCRdb retains in-frame clones only, with some absent. Of fewer than 350,000 clones in the sample, 91% were seen once. The source material was PBMCs or T cells enriched from blood (not recorded which). The origin of the receptors is a man aged 35 to 55 who had been exposed to COVID-19.

The V gene is TRBV7-2, the J gene TRBJ1-5; 7 bases line up with TRBD1. CDR3 length: 14 residues. The germline V gene encodes CDR1 SGHTA and CDR2 FQGNSA. V was clipped by 5 bases and J by 2 bases; unmatched bases: 3. The CDR3 is CASSGQGGNQPQHF. CDR3 coding DNA: TGTGCCAGCAGCGGTCAGGGGGGCAATCAGCCCCAGCATTTT. The full variable domain, with the rest looked up from reference TRBV7-2 and TRBJ1-5, is GAGVSQSPSNKVTEKGKDVELRCDPISGHTALYWYRQSLGQGLEFLIYFQGNSAPDKSGLPSDRFSAERTGGSVSTLTIQRTQQEDSAVYLCASSGQGGNQPQHFGDGTRLSIL.

The rearrangement links TRBV5-1 to TRBJ2-4; 12 bases match TRBD2. This CDR3 spans 16 amino acids. Germline-derived CDR1 and CDR2 are SGHRS and YFSETQ. V was clipped by 3 bases and J by 3 bases; unmatched bases: 4. The CDR3 loop reads CASSWGLAGLKNIQYF. The CDR3 nucleotides read TGCGCCAGCAGCTGGGGACTAGCGGGCCTCAAAAACATTCAGTACTTC.

The chain is built from TRBV28 and TRBJ1-1; D is unresolved. With 1 base removed from V and 1 base from J, the gap between germline ends came to 7 bases. Germline lookup yields CDR1 MDHEN and CDR2 SYDVKM. The CDR3 runs 14 residues. For the CDR3, the DNA is TGTGCCAGCAGTTTATTTCCATCGAACACTGAAGCTTTCTTT. Protein product: CASSLFPSNTEAFF.

This clone was seen a single time. The CDR3 nucleotides read TGCGCCAGCAGCTTGGAAGGACTAGCAGTTGGTGAGCAGTTCTTC. Its protein is CASSLEGLAVGEQFF. The V gene is TRBV5-1, the J gene TRBJ2-1, with TRBD2 matching 8 bases. V gave up 0 bases and J gave up 9 bases; unmatched junction bases: 8. Looked up from germline, CDR1 is SGHRS and CDR2 is YFSETQ. The CDR3 is 15 residues long.

V and J are TRBV21-1 and TRBJ2-1; the table gives TRBD2 as D, unverified against the DNA. TRBV21-1 is labeled a pseudogene. The CDR3 contains 21 residues. The CDR3 nucleotides are TGTGCCAGCAGCAAAAGCAAGGCGGGAGGGTCCTTTACGGGGTTGAGGAATGAGCAGTTCTTC. It specifies CASSKSKAGGSFTGLRNEQFF.

This rearrangement joins TRBV5-6 to TRBJ2-7; TRBD2 matches at 10 bases. This CDR3 region has 14 residues. The junction had 6 bases not matched to a gene; V was cut back by 4 bases and J by 5 bases. Germline CDR1 is SGHDT and CDR2 is YYEEEE. CDR3 nucleotide sequence: TGTGCCAGCAGCCCTCCGGGACTAGCGAACGAGCAGTACTTC. Residues: CASSPPGLANEQYF.

The rearrangement uses TRBV2 and TRBJ1-2; no clear D gene. The CDR3 covers 13 residues. Trimming shortened V by 1 base and J by 13 bases, and 16 bases separated the two germline ends. In germline, CDR1 is SNHLY, CDR2 FYNNEI. This CDR3 reads CASSEEINSPCTF. For the CDR3, the DNA is TGTGCCAGCAGTGAAGAGATAAACAGCCCCTGCACCTTC.

This clone has only one observation. The V and J genes are TRBV24-1 and TRBJ1-1; 8 bases fit TRBD1. This CDR3 spans 14 amino acids. CDR1 and CDR2 (germline): KGHDR, SFDVKD. V was clipped by 6 bases and J by 6 bases; unmatched bases: 8. Here the CDR3 reads CATSRGQGKAEAFF. CDR3 nucleotides: TGTGCCACCAGTCGAGGACAGGGAAAGGCTGAAGCTTTCTTT.

The chain employs TRBV4-1 and TRBJ1-4, with D perhaps matching TRBD1 (6 bases). V was shortened by 5 bases and J by 2 bases, with 15 bases between the two germline ends. Germline loops: CDR1 MGHRA, CDR2 YSYEKL. The CDR3 extends over 16 amino acids. CDR3 sequence reads: CASSSLAGATNEKLFF. CDR3 DNA sequence: TGCGCCAGCAGCTCTCTCGCGGGGGCGACTAATGAAAAACTGTTTTTT.

This clone was counted a single time. V usage is TRBV7-9 and J usage is TRBJ1-2; the D is unclear. This CDR3 spans 15 amino acids. CDR1 is SEHNR and CDR2 is FQNEAQ in the germline V gene (reference sequence). V dropped 5 bases and J dropped 4 bases, with 17 bases sitting between them. CDR3 in DNA: TGTGCCAGCAGCGGGCTCGGAACGGATAGCTATGGCTACACCTTC. Its translation: CASSGLGTDSYGYTF.

This chain connects TRBV9 to TRBJ1-4, with D possibly matching TRBD1 (6 bases). Trimming pared 0 bases from V and 6 bases from J, leaving 12 bases between. This CDR3 comprises 15 residues. Per germline, CDR1 SGDLS and CDR2 YYNGEE. CDR3 in DNA: TGTGCCAGCAGCGTAGTTCCAGGGGCTGATGAAAAACTGTTTTTT. Encoded protein: CASSVVPGADEKLFF.

The chain uses TRBV4-1 and TRBJ2-1, with D tentatively TRBD1 (5 bases). This CDR3 spans 12 amino acids. Germline V lookup: CDR1 MGHRA, CDR2 YSYEKL. V lost 2 bases and J 6 bases, leaving 5 bases between the germline ends. CDR3 coding DNA: TGCGCCAGCAGCCAACAGGGCAATGAGCAGTTCTTC. Translating it yields CASSQQGNEQFF.

V usage is TRBV28 and J usage is TRBJ1-4, with a possible D match to TRBD1 (5 bases). The V and J ends lost 4 bases and 7 bases respectively, with 13 bases between them. The CDR3 runs 14 residues. The germline gives CDR1 MDHEN, CDR2 SYDVKM. This chain's CDR3 is CASSSAGVGEKLFF. CDR3 coding DNA: TGTGCCAGCAGTTCCGCGGGGGTAGGTGAAAAACTGTTTTTT.

The V call is TRBV7-9, the J call TRBJ2-2, with a tentative D call TRBD2 (5 bases). Germline lookup yields CDR1 SEHNR and CDR2 FQNEAQ (reference sequence). Trimming shortened V by 1 base and J by 1 base, and 10 bases separated the two germline ends. This CDR3 spans 16 amino acids. The CDR3 spells CASSLVAQENTGELFF. The CDR3 nucleotides read TGTGCCAGCAGCTTAGTAGCGCAGGAGAACACCGGGGAGCTGTTTTTT.